This T cell receptor beta chain was documented in a study of molecular identifiers for immune sequencing clone quantification. TCRdb ran MiXCR on the PCR reads and lists one entry per CDR3 protein. The profile covers about 640,000 distinct CDR3 sequences, with about 20% appearing a single time and approximately 0.9% taken by the ten largest. Sorting defined naive CD8 T cells as CD8+CD4-CCR7+CD45RA+. This clonotype appeared many times. Germline loops: CDR1 GTSNPN, CDR2 SVGIG (reference sequence). V lost 6 bases and J 5 bases, leaving 12 bases between the germline ends. CDR3 length: 12 amino acids. The sample consisted of naive CD8+ T cells from blood, with Jurkat cell RNA spiked in. Subset reported: FACS-sorted CD8+CD4-CCR7+CD45RA+ naive T cells. The origin of this receptor is a human donor in good health. Some libraries in this study had Jurkat cell RNA spiked in. The genes are TRBV30 and TRBJ2-3; TRBD1 is a possible D gene (6 bases). The CDR3 spells CACDQGIDTQYF. The CDR3 bases are TGTGCCTGCGATCAGGGGATAGATACGCAGTATTTT.